Sequencing of this TCR beta chain was carried out in a study of OX40 agonist ivuxolimab in advanced cancers. About the research overall: As their treatment, patients were administered ivuxolimab, an agonistic anti-OX40 (CD134) antibody. Every 2 weeks, patients received ivuxolimab intravenously, dosed at 0.01 to 10 mg/kg.

Whole-study results and caveats: Clones of CD4+ and CD8+ blood T cells grew by week 6 at doses of 0.1 to 3.0 mg/kg. In the 0.1-3.0 mg/kg groups, partial responders showed among the lowest expansion.

The method was immunoSEQ multiplex PCR; TCRdb's version includes in-frame clones alone and lacks a portion of them. The sample has 90,000 to 100,000 clones; around 83% are singletons. The CDR3 extends over 15 amino acids. V trimming: 6 bases; J trimming: 7 bases; junction bases outside the gene matches: 9. Germline values: CDR1 MNHEY, CDR2 SMNVEV (reference sequence). In regard to this clone: Its antigen is undetermined.

The source is an adult with an advanced solid tumor such as melanoma, head and neck, liver or kidney cancer. The rearrangement uses TRBV27 and TRBJ2-1; 10 positions match TRBD2. Specimen: CD4+ or CD8+ T cells sorted from blood, collected in a trial of the OX40 agonist ivuxolimab. The CDR3 loop is CASSPNSGRVNEQFF. CDR3 DNA: TGTGCCAGCAGCCCCAACAGCGGGAGGGTAAATGAGCAGTTCTTC.